The entry below gives a single T cell receptor beta chain sequence along with its context. No cognate antigen has been identified for it. One base away there is no much larger clone; base qualities are not given. The library was obtained by the immunoSEQ multiplex PCR assay. DNA from the CD4+ T cells that had been cultured and isolated underwent TCR beta CDR3 sequencing. The authors' pipeline ran thus. Non-productive TCR sequences were discarded, and reads were trimmed to the CDR3 region, with only CDR3s of 7 or more amino acids retained. The MANAFEST web app was used to identify antigen-specific clonotypes by comparing expansion in peptide wells with expansion in reference cultures. Positive clones required FDR<0.05 expansion versus reference and all other wells, odds ratio above 5, and frequency above 0.1% in two replicate wells. A clonotype was defined as cross-reactive if the clonotype was significantly expanded both in SARS-CoV-2 spike wells and in at least one common cold coronavirus spike condition. Levenshtein distance calculated with the stringdist R package was used to assess CDR3 similarity, and unrooted trees were constructed with ape in R 3.6.1. Here the immuneACCESS table is served through TCRdb, limited to in-frame sequences with V and J called. Missing clones are a known gap in these copies; in checked studies unresolved V genes cover under half, and the rest lacks a known reason. D and trimming were read from the DNA, whereas the V and J calls and clone size are those reported in that table. The sample table shows around 30,000 clones, and approximately 75% are seen once. The top ten constitute approximately 12% of the sample.

The CDR3 spans 12 residues, from the cysteine through the phenylalanine. The kept DNA is CDR3 alone, 36 bases in frame from the first base. V is reduced by 4 bases and J by 5 bases, leaving a spacing of 8 bases between them. From a lookup of the germline V gene, CDR1 and CDR2 are MNHEY and SVGAGI. The data belong to a study of vaccination effects on CD4 cells after COVID-19 (dated by TCRdb to 2022 to 2024). Background for the entire study: Across the study, the median time from the second dose to post-vaccine sampling was 72 days (range 14 to 241). SARS-CoV-2 spike-specific CD4+ TCR repertoires were compared before and after mRNA vaccination in COVID-19 convalescent patients and in infection-naive vaccine recipients. Altogether, 10 COVID-19 convalescent patients and a handful of SARS-CoV-2-naive healthy vaccine recipients made up the full study. Cultures from other donors in the study were sequenced using the Oncomine TCR Beta short-read assay on an Illumina iSeq 100. The full study reports these points: The study was limited by a small number of convalescent patients, and early post-infection timepoints were lacking. Among healthy vaccine recipients, nearly all vaccine-induced clones were SARS-CoV-2 mono-reactive, and only 1 of 255 was cross-reactive with common cold coronaviruses. Both infection-induced and vaccine-induced clones contracted markedly at late post-vaccination timepoints, which is consistent with waning T cell responses.

To identify antigen-specific CD4+ T cell clonotypes by their expansion, the ViraFEST assay first stimulated PBMC with viral peptide pools and then applied TCR sequencing. After 10 to 11 days of culture, CD4+ T cells were isolated with the EasySep CD4+ T cell isolation kit. Each participant got two doses of an mRNA SARS-CoV-2 vaccine, either BNT162b2 or mRNA-1273. Negative nucleocapsid antibody results before and after vaccination confirmed that the healthy vaccine recipients had no prior SARS-CoV-2 infection. A few million PBMC per well were cultured in IMDM with roughly 5% human AB serum, 7.5 to 10 IU/ml IL-2 and gentamicin, plus 10 ug/ml peptides. Half of the culture medium was replaced with fresh IL-2-containing medium on days 3 and 7. Unless noted otherwise, every peptide stimulation condition was grown in triplicate wells. Using Ficoll-Paque Plus gradient centrifugation, PBMC were separated from whole blood and then either used fresh or cryopreserved at -140C. The overlapping peptide pools covered the spike proteins of SARS-CoV-2 as well as those of the common cold coronaviruses HCoV-NL63, HCoV-OC43 and HCoV-229E. The QIAamp micro DNA kit was used to extract genomic DNA from the cultured CD4+ T cells.

In this chain, TRBV6-5 is recombined with TRBJ2-5, with no confidently assigned D gene. The specimen comprised CD4+ T cells from PBMCs cultured with HCoV-229E spike peptides, sampled after COVID-19 vaccination. Taken with the paper, the label for cell subset or site translates to: HCoV-229E spike overlapping peptide pool stimulation. The source is a human donor who received a COVID-19 vaccine. The CDR3 here reads CASSLRLETQYF. The nucleotides are TGTGCCAGCAGTTTAAGATTGGAGACCCAGTACTTC.